This T cell receptor (beta chain) was found in a study of T cell clonotyping in hematopoietic cell transplantation. Study-wide points: Few recipient clonotypes overlapped donors; over 95% were de novo at given depth.

The CDR3 sequence is 15 residues long. Germline lookup yields CDR1 SGHRS and CDR2 YFSETQ. V was pared by 0 bases and J by 0 bases, with 4 bases between. TCRdb's table, derived via immunoSEQ multiplex PCR, lists solely in-frame clones and lacks some. The table includes fewer than 15,000 clones, approximately 65% detected once. With regard to this clone: Its target is not known.

J is TRBJ2-6 and V is TRBV5-1, with D hard to call. The sequence derives from a male patient aged 60-69 years who had an allogeneic stem cell transplant from an unrelated donor, so the T cells may come from the graft donor. Some clones in this sample may be carry-over from other donors' samples. This material consisted of peripheral blood mononuclear cells, taken 180 days after allogeneic stem cell transplant. This chain's CDR3 is CASSLGPSGANVLTF. The CDR3 nucleotides read TGCGCCAGCAGCTTGGGACCCTCTGGGGCCAACGTCCTGACTTTC.